The sequence of this T cell receptor beta chain was determined in a study of cytomegalovirus exposure and HLA in healthy donors. PCR involved 60 Vbeta and 13 Jbeta primers. The protocol was immunoSEQ multiplex PCR, while the TCRdb copy is restricted to in-frame clones and leaves out a portion. Of around 200,000 clones detected, roughly 84% appear once; the ten largest clones hold 2.6%. Study conclusions and caveats: The study designated 160 or so TCR beta chains cytomegalovirus-associated. In vitro, three CMV-associated chains proved specific for CMV antigens. Clonal expansion, a later analysis showed, was greater in HLA-associated TCR beta chains than in equally common others.

The CDR3 totals 15 residues. Germline CDR1 LGHNA, CDR2 YNFKEQ. V lost 2 bases and J lost 2, with 9 bases in between. A word on this clone: The antigen is not known.

V is TRBV4-2 and J is TRBJ2-2, with no clear D. The sample comprised PBMCs. This receptor was taken from a woman aged 45 to 65 in good health and CMV-seropositive. The CDR3 protein is CASSQPRVNTGELFF. CDR3 bases: TGTGCCAGCAGCCAACCTCGGGTCAACACCGGGGAGCTGTTTTTT.